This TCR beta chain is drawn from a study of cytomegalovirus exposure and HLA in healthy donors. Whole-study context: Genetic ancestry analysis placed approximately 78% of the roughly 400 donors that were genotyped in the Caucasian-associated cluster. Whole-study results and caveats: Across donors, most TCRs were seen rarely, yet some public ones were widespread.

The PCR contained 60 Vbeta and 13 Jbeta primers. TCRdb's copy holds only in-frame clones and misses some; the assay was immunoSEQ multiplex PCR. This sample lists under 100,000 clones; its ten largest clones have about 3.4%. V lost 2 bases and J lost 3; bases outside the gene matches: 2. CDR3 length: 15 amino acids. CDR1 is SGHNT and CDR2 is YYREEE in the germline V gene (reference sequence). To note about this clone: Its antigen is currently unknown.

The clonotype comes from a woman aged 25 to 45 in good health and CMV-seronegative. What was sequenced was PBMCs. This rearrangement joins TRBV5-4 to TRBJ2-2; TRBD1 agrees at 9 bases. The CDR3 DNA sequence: TGTGCCAGCAGCTTTACAGGGGGCGACACCGGGGAGCTGTTTTTT. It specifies CASSFTGGDTGELFF.